The clone carrying this TCR beta chain has just a few counts. What it binds is not known. Libraries were made from TCR beta cDNA, and they carried unique molecular identifiers. MiXCR, run by TCRdb on the PCR reads, gives a single entry per CDR3 protein. The data show about half a million distinct CDR3 sequences, around 31% seen once. The data originate from a study of post-analysis software for immune sequencing data. Study context: The study covered relapsing-remitting, secondary progressive and progressive-relapsing courses of multiple sclerosis. Study conclusions and caveats: F measure grouped same-batch samples tightly together. Normalized Chao1 diversity was significantly reduced in patients versus controls. The study found TRBV5-6, TRBV5-1 and TRBV20-1 among about five TRBV segments more frequent in patients than controls.

The trim removed 4 bases at V and 3 bases at J, leaving 6 bases unmatched. Germline CDR1 is DFQATT and CDR2 is SNEGSKA (reference sequence). The CDR3 totals 14 residues. Sequenced sample: blood. The chain links TRBV20-1 to TRBJ2-7; 10 bases fit TRBD2. The clonotype originates from a girl aged 2 to 17 with multiple sclerosis. Here the CDR3 DNA reads TGCAGTGCTACCTGGACTAGCGGAAGCTACGAGCAGTACTTC. Translating gives CSATWTSGSYEQYF.